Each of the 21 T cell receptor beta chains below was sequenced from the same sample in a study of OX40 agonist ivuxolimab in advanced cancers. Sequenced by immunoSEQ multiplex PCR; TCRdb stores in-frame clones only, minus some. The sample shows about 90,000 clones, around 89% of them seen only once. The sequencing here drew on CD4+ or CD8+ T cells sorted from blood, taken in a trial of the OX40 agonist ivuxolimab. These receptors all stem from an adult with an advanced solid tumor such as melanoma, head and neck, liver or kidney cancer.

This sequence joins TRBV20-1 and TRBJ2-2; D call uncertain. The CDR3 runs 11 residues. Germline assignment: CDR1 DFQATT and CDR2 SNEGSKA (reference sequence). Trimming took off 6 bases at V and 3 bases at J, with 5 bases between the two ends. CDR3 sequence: CSAHYTGELFF. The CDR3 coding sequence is TGCAGTGCGCACTACACCGGGGAGCTGTTTTTT.

CDR3 nucleotide sequence: TGTGCCAGCAACTCCCGGGACAGTAACACTGAAGCTTTCTTT. Amino acid sequence: CASNSRDSNTEAFF. The gene calls are TRBV7-9 and TRBJ1-1, with 7 bases aligning to TRBD1. V lost 7 bases and J lost 2; bases outside the gene matches: 7. This CDR3 contains 14 residues. Germline V gene data show CDR1 as SEHNR and CDR2 as FQNEAQ (reference sequence).

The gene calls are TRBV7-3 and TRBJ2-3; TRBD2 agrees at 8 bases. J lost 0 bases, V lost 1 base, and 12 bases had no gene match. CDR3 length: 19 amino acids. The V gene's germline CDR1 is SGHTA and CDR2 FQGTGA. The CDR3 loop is CASSLRRSEREWSTDTQYF. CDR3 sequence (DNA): TGTGCCAGCAGCTTAAGGAGGAGCGAGCGGGAGTGGAGCACAGATACGCAGTATTTT.

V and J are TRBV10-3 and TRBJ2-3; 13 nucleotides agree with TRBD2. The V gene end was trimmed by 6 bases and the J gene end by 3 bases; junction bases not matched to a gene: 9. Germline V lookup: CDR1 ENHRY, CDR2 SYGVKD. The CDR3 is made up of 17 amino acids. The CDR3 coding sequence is TGTGCCATCAGCGCGGGACTAGCGGGGCCTTTGACAGATACGCAGTATTTT. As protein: CAISAGLAGPLTDTQYF.

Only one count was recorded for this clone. CDR3 loop: CASSSSFSVSSYEQYF. The CDR3 DNA follows: TGTGCCAGCAGCTCATCTTTCTCTGTTAGCTCCTACGAGCAGTACTTC. The chain carries TRBV11-3 and TRBJ2-7; D gene uncertain. The CDR3 is 16 residues long. Looked up from germline, CDR1 is SGHNT and CDR2 is YENEEA. Trimming took off 4 bases at V and 0 bases at J, with 16 bases between the two ends.

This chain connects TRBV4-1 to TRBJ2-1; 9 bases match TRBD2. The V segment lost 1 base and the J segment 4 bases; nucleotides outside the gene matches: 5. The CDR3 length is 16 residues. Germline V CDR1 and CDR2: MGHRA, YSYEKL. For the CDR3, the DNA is TGCGCCAGCAGCCAAGTGCTAGCGGGATCTTACAATGAGCAGTTCTTC. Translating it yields CASSQVLAGSYNEQFF.

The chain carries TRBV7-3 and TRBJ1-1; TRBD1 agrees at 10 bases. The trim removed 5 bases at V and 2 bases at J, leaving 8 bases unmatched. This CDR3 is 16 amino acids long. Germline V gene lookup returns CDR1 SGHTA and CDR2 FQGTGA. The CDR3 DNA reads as TGTGCCAGCAGCCTAGATAGGGACAGGGGAAACACTGAAGCTTTCTTT. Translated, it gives CASSLDRDRGNTEAFF.

CDR3 nucleotide sequence: TGCGCCAGCAGACAAGGACAGGGTTCCGCCTACGAGCAGTACTTC. As protein: CASRQGQGSAYEQYF. J is TRBJ2-7 and V is TRBV5-1; TRBD1 matches at 8 bases. The V segment lost 5 bases and the J segment 2 bases; nucleotides outside the gene matches: 9. This CDR3 comprises 15 residues. Germline-derived CDR1 and CDR2 are SGHRS and YFSETQ. Based on the CDR3 plus reference TRBV5-1 and TRBJ2-7, the full variable domain is KAGVTQTPRYLIKTRGQQVTLSCSPISGHRSVSWYQQTPGQGLQFLFEYFSETQRNKGNFPGRFSGRQFSNSRSEMNVSTLELGDSALYLCASRQGQGSAYEQYFGPGTRLTVT.

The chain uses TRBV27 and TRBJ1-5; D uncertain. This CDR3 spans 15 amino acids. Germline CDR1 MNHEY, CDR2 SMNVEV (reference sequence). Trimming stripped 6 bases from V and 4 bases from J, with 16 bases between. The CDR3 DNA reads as TGTGCCAGCAGCCCTGGAACCCCCGGGAATCAGCCCCAGCATTTT. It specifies CASSPGTPGNQPQHF.

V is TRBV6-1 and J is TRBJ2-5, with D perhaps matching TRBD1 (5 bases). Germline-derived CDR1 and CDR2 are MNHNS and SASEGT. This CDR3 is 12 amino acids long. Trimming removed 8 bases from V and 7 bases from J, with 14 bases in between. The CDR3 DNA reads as TGTGCCAGCGACAGCATAGGGGTGACCCAGTACTTC. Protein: CASDSIGVTQYF.

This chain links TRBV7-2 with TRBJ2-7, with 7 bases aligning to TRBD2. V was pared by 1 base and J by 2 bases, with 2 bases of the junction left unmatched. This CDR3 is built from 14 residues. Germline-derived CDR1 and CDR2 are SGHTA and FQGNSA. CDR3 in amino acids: CASSLGGSAYEQYF. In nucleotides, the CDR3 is TGTGCCAGCAGCTTAGGCGGGAGTGCCTACGAGCAGTACTTC. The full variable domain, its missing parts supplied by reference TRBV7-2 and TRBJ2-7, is GAGVSQSPSNKVTEKGKDVELRCDPISGHTALYWYRQSLGQGLEFLIYFQGNSAPDKSGLPSDRFSAERTGGSVSTLTIQRTQQEDSAVYLCASSLGGSAYEQYFGPGTRLTVT.

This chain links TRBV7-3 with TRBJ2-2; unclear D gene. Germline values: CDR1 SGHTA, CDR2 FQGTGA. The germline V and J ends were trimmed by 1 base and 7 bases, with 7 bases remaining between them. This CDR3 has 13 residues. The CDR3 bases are TGTGCCAGCAGCTTAATAGTAGGCGGGGAGCTGTTTTTT. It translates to CASSLIVGGELFF.

The CDR3 loop is CASSLVSLLAETQYF. The DNA for the CDR3 is TGTGCCAGCAGCTTAGTCAGTCTCCTCGCGGAGACCCAGTACTTC. The V gene is TRBV11-2, the J gene TRBJ2-5; D not certain. CDR1 and CDR2 from the germline V gene are SGHAT and FQNNGV. V was trimmed by 1 base and J by 5 bases, leaving 14 bases between them. The CDR3 extends over 15 amino acids.

CDR3 in amino acids: CASSRTGNTEAFF. Here the CDR3 DNA reads TGTGCCAGCAGCCGGACAGGGAACACTGAAGCTTTCTTT. The rearrangement uses TRBV11-2 and TRBJ1-1; 7 bases are a match to TRBD1. This CDR3 comprises 13 residues. V lost 5 bases and J lost 1; bases outside the gene matches: 1. Germline CDR1 and CDR2: SGHAT and FQNNGV.

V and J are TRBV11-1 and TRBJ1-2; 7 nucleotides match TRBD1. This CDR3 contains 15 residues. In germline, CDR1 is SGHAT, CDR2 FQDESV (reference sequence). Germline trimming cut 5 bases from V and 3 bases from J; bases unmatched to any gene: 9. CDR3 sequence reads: CASSRLTGDDYGYTF. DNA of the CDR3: TGTGCCAGCAGCCGTCTCACAGGGGACGACTATGGCTACACCTTC.

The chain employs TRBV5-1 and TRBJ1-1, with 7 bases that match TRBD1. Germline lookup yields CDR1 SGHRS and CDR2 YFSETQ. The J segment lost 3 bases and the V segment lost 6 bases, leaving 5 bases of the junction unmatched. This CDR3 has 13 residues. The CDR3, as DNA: TGCGCCAGCATGGATACAGGGGACACTGAAGCTTTCTTT. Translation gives CASMDTGDTEAFF.

This CDR3 reads CASSIKGDAGTYTGELFF. The CDR3 nucleotides read TGTGCCAGTAGTATAAAGGGGGATGCAGGGACCTACACCGGGGAGCTGTTTTTT. This chain links TRBV19 with TRBJ2-2, with D tentatively TRBD1 (6 bases). Between the trimmed V and J ends, which lost 2 bases and 3 bases, there was a span of 19 bases. This CDR3 region has 18 residues. The germline CDR1 and CDR2 sequences are LNHDA and SQIVND (reference sequence).

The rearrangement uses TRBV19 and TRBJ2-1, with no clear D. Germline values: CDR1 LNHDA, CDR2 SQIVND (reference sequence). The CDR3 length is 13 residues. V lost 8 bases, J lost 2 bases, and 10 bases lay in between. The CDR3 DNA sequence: TGTGCCAGTTCCCGCGAGACCTACAATGAGCAGTTCTTC. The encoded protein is CASSRETYNEQFF.

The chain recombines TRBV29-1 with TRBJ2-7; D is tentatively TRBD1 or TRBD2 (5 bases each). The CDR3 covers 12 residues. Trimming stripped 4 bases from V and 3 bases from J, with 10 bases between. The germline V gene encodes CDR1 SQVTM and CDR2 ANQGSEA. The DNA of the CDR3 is TGCAGCGTTGGAGGGGCCCACTACGAGCAGTACTTC. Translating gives CSVGGAHYEQYF.

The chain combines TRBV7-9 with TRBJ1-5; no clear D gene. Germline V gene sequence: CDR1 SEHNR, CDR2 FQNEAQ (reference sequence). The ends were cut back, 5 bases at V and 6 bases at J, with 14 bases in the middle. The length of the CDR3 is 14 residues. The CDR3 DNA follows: TGTGCCAGCAGCCCACTCGGGGTGGGTCAGCCCCAGCATTTT. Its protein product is CASSPLGVGQPQHF.

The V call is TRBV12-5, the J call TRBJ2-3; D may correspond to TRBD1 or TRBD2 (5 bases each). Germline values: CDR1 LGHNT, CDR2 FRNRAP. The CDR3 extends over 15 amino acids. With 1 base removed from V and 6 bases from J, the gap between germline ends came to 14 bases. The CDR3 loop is CASGLGLRDGDTQYF. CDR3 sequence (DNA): TGTGCTAGTGGTTTGGGCCTCCGGGACGGTGATACGCAGTATTTT.